Sequencing of this TCR beta chain was carried out in a study of blood T cell repertoires in COVID-19. Study at large: The cDNA or gDNA used as material had been derived from T cells, B-cell-depleted T cells, or PBMCs.

Germline V gene sequence: CDR1 MNHEY, CDR2 SVGAGI. After removal of 6 bases from V and 3 bases from J, the junction contained 3 bases not matched to a gene. This CDR3 contains 13 residues. Assay used: immunoSEQ multiplex PCR; TCRdb lists only in-frame clones, some missing. This sample carries roughly 250,000 clones, approximately 80% of them seen once, and the ten largest clones take about 7.4%. Sequencing was performed on peripheral blood. The rearrangement joins TRBV6-5 to TRBJ2-7, with 9 bases identical to TRBD1. The receptor comes from a woman in her 50s with acute or convalescent COVID-19. The DNA of the CDR3 is TGTGCCAGCAGCAGGGACAGGGTCTACGAGCAGTACTTC. It yields the protein CASSRDRVYEQYF.